Each of the 8 T cell receptor beta chains below was sequenced from the same sample in a study of T cell responses to AZD1222 COVID-19 vaccine. TCRdb's table, derived via immunoSEQ multiplex PCR, lists solely in-frame clones and lacks some. The sample comprises tens of thousands of clones, approximately 90% of which are singletons, and over 2% rests with the top ten. This sample comprised peripheral blood, obtained on day 0 of AZD1222 vaccination. The receptors were gathered from an adult in good health.

The rearrangement links TRBV5-8 to TRBJ1-2, with D hard to call. V shed 0 bases and J shed 4 bases, with 13 bases lying between them. CDR3 length equals 15 residues. CDR1 is SGHTS, CDR2 YDEGEE, per germline. This CDR3 is CASSLAGVLVYGYTF. In DNA form, the CDR3 reads TGTGCCAGCAGCTTGGCCGGGGTTTTAGTCTATGGCTACACCTTC.

This chain links TRBV15 with TRBJ1-4; unclear D gene. This CDR3 has 15 residues. V shed 5 bases and J shed 0 bases, with 10 bases lying between them. Germline V gene data show CDR1 as LNHNV and CDR2 as YYDKDF (reference sequence). CDR3 protein: CATSREGATNEKLFF. CDR3 sequence (DNA): TGTGCCACCAGCCGGGAGGGTGCAACTAATGAAAAACTGTTTTTT. Variable domain in full (rest from reference TRBV15 and TRBJ1-4): DAMVIQNPRYQVTQFGKPVTLSCSQTLNHNVMYWYQQKSSQAPKLLFHYYDKDFNNEADTPDNFQSRRPNTSFCFLDIRSPGLGDTAMYLCATSREGATNEKLFFGSGTQLSVL.

This rearrangement joins TRBV10-3 to TRBJ2-7, with D perhaps TRBD1 (6 bases). The germline V and J ends were trimmed by 3 bases and 0 bases, with 12 bases remaining between them. The CDR3 spans 15 residues. Germline CDR1 reads ENHRY; CDR2 reads SYGVKD. CDR3 sequence: CAISDTGSPSYEQYF. DNA of the CDR3: TGTGCCATCAGTGACACAGGGAGCCCCTCCTACGAGCAGTACTTC.

The chain recombines TRBV9 with TRBJ1-3; tentatively, D is TRBD1 (6 bases). The V gene's germline CDR1 is SGDLS and CDR2 YYNGEE. The V end lost 1 base, the J end lost 2 bases, and 7 bases lay between the germline ends. The CDR3 runs to 14 residues. The CDR3 loop reads CASSVSGAGNTIYF. In DNA, the CDR3 is TGTGCCAGCAGCGTATCAGGGGCTGGAAACACCATATATTTT.

As to this clone: This sample also contains other DNA sequences that code for the same CDR3. V is TRBV28 and J is TRBJ1-4; D gene uncertain. The CDR3 spans 11 residues. Germline CDR1 MDHEN, CDR2 SYDVKM. Trimming shortened V by 3 bases and J by 8 bases, and 4 bases separated the two germline ends. The DNA for the CDR3 is TGTGCCAGCAGTTTGGCGGAAAAACTGTTTTTT. Protein sequence: CASSLAEKLFF.

The table lists this clone with a few counts. This chain uses TRBV3-1 (or the pseudogene TRBV3-2) with TRBJ1-6; D remains ambiguous. CDR3 length: 14 residues. Germline lookup yields CDR1 LGHDT and CDR2 YNNKEL (reference sequence). V lost 1 base to trimming and J lost 7 bases, with 8 bases between them. In DNA, the CDR3 is TGTGCCAGCAGCCAAGGCCCCCCGAATTCACCCCTCCACTTT. Translating it yields CASSQGPPNSPLHF.

The gene calls are TRBV3-1 (or the pseudogene TRBV3-2) and TRBJ1-1; D not resolved. V gave up 6 bases and J gave up 4 bases, with 15 bases separating them. The CDR3 runs to 14 residues. Germline values: CDR1 LGHDT, CDR2 YNNKEL (reference sequence). CDR3 sequence: CASSRVEAATEAFF. DNA for the CDR3: TGTGCCAGCAGTCGGGTTGAGGCGGCCACTGAAGCTTTCTTT.

This clone appeared a few times. The CDR3 DNA is TGTGCCAGCTCACCACGGGAGAACACTGAAGCTTTCTTT. It is translated as CASSPRENTEAFF. The gene calls are TRBV18 and TRBJ1-1; D is unclear. Germline assignment: CDR1 KGHSH and CDR2 LQKENI. Trimming took off 1 base at V and 1 base at J, with 4 bases between the two ends. This CDR3 is 13 amino acids long.